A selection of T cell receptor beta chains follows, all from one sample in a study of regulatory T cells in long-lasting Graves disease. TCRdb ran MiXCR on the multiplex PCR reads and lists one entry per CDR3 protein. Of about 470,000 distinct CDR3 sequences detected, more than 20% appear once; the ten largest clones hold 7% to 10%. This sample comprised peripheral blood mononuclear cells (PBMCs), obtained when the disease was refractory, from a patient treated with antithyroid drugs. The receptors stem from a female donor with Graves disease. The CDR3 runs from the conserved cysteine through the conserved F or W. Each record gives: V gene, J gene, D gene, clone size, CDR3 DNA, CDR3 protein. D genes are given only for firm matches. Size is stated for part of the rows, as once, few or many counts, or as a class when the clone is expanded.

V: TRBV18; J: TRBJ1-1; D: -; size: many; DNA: TGTGCCAGCTCATCGGACAGTTTGAACACTGAAGCTTTCTTT; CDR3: CASSSDSLNTEAFF
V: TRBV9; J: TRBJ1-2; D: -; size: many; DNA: TGTGCCAGCAGCGTAACGCTCGGGGACTATGGCTACACCTTC; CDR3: CASSVTLGDYGYTF
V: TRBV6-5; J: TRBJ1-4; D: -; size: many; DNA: TGTGCCAGCAGTTACGGAGGGAAGGGGGAAAAACTGTTTTTT; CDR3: CASSYGGKGEKLFF
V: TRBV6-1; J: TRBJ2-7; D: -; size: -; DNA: TGTGCCAGCAGTACCGACGGATACGAGCAGTACTTC; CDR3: CASSTDGYEQYF
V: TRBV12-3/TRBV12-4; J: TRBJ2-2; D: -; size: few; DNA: TGTGCCAGCAGTCCCCGAAGGGGGACGACTGGGGCCGGGGAGCTGTTTTTT; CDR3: CASSPRRGTTGAGELFF
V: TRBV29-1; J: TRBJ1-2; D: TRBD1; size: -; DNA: TGCAGCGTTGAAGATCGCTCACAGGGGCAGGACTACACCTTC; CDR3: CSVEDRSQGQDYTF
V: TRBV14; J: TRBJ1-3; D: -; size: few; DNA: TGTGCCAGCAGCCCCCGGAGGGTAGTTTGGAACACCATATATTTT; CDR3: CASSPRRVVWNTIYF
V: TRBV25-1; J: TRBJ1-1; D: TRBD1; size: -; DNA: TGTGCCAGCAGTGAATATCTAGGGGGCGAAGGCACTGAAGCTTTCTTT; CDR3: CASSEYLGGEGTEAFF
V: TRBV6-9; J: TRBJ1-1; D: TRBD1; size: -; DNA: TGTGCCAGCACTCAGGGGGTAACGAACACTGAAGCTTTCTTT; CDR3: CASTQGVTNTEAFF
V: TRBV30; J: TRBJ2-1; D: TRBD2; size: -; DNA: TGTGCCTGGAGTGTACTAGCGGGAGTCGGAGATGAGCAGTTCTTC; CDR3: CAWSVLAGVGDEQFF
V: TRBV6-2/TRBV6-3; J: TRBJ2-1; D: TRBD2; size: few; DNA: TGTGCCAGCAGTTACAGGGGACTAGCTCGGAATGAGCAGTTCTTC; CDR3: CASSYRGLARNEQFF
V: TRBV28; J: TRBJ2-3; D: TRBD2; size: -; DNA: TGTGCCAGCAGTTTACGGCCACTAGCGGGATTGGATACGCAGTATTTT; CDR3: CASSLRPLAGLDTQYF
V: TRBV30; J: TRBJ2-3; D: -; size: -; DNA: TGTGCCTGGAGGGGGCGCACAGATACGCAGTATTTT; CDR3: CAWRGRTDTQYF
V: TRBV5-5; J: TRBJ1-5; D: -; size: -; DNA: TGTGCCAGCAGCGGGTCCGGGGCCCGACGGGCCAATCAGCCCCAGCATTTT; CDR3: CASSGSGARRANQPQHF
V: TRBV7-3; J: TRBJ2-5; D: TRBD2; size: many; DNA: TGTGCCAGCAGTCGAGGGGCCAGCGGGAAAGAGACCCAGTACTTC; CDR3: CASSRGASGKETQYF
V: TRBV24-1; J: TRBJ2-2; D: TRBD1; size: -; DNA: TGTGCCACCAGTGATCGGGACAGGGGGCGATTGAACACCGGGGAGCTGTTTTTT; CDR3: CATSDRDRGRLNTGELFF
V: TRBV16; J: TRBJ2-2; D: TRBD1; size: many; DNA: TGTGCCAGCAGCCAATCCAGGGGGCTGGACGGGGAGCTGTTTTTT; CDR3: CASSQSRGLDGELFF
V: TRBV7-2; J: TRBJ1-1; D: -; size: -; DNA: TGTGCCAGCAGCTTAGTGGCAGGGGTGAACACTGAAGCTTTCTTT; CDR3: CASSLVAGVNTEAFF
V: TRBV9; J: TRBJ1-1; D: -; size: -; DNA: TGTGCCAGCAGCGTAGGGGTCGGATCGAACACTGAAGCTTTCTTT; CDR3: CASSVGVGSNTEAFF
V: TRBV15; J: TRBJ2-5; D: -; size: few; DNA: TGTGCCACCAGCGTTCGGGAGTTGGAGACCCAGTACTTC; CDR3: CATSVRELETQYF
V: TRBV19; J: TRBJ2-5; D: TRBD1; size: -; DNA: TGTGCCAGTAGTATAGAGGACAGGGAAGAGACCCAGTACTTC; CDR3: CASSIEDREETQYF
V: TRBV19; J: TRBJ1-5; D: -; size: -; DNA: TGTGCCAGTAGTCCAAGGACCGATAGCAATCAGCCCCAGCATTTT; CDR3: CASSPRTDSNQPQHF
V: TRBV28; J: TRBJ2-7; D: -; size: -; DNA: TGTGCCAGCAGCCGGGACGGGGACGAGCAGTACTTC; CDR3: CASSRDGDEQYF
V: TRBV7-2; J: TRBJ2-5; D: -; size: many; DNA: TGTGCCAGCAGCCCCGACAGGAACCAAGAGACCCAGTACTTC; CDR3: CASSPDRNQETQYF
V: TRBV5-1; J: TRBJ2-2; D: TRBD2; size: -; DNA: TGCGCCAGCAGCTTCCCCTGGACTAGCGAGAACACCGGGGAGCTGTTTTTT; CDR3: CASSFPWTSENTGELFF
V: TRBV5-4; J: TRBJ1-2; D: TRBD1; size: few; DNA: TGTGCCAGCAGCGAAGGCGGGACAGGAGGTTTTGGCTACACCTTC; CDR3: CASSEGGTGGFGYTF
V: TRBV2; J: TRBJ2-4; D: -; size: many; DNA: TGTGCCAGCAGTGAGGGGCAGGGGTGGGGTCAGTACTTC; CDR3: CASSEGQGWGQYF
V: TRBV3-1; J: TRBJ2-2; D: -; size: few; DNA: TGTGCCAGCACCCCCCGGGGGTTAGGCGGGGAGCTGTTTTTT; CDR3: CASTPRGLGGELFF
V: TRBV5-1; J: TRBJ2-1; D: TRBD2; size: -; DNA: TGCGCCAGCAGCCCGGGACTAGCGGGACCCCCCTACAATGAGCAGTTCTTC; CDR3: CASSPGLAGPPYNEQFF
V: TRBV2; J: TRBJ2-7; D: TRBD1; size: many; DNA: TGTGCCAGCAGTGGAGGACAGGGGGCCAACGAGCAGTACTTC; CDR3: CASSGGQGANEQYF
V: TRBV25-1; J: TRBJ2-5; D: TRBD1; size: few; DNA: TGTGCCAGCAGTGAAACGGGCAGGGGGCACCAAGAGGCCCAGTACTTC; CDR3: CASSETGRGHQEAQYF
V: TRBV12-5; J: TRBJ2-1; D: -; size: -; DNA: TGTGCTAGTGGTTTACGGAATGAGCAGTTCTTC; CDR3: CASGLRNEQFF
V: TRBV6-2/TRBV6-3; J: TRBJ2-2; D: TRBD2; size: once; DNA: TGTGCCAGCAGTTTTACTAGCGCGGACACCGGGGAGCTGTCTTTT; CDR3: CASSFTSADTGELSF
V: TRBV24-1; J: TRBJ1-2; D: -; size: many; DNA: TGTGCCACCGCTGAGAGTGCCTTGGGTGGCTACACCTTC; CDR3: CATAESALGGYTF
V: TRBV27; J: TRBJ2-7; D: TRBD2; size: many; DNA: TGTGCCAGCAGTCCGACTAGCGGAAACTACGAGCAGTACTTC; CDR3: CASSPTSGNYEQYF
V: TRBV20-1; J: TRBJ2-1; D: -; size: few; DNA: TGCAGTGCTAGAGGGATCACGACGGATAGCTCCTACAATGAGCAGTTCTTC; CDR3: CSARGITTDSSYNEQFF
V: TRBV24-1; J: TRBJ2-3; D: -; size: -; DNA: TGTGCCACCAGTGAAGAGGGGGGCTACACAGATACGCAGTATTTT; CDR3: CATSEEGGYTDTQYF
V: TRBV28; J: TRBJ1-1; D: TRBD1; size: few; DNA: TGTGCCAGCTTACGGGACAGGGACCCGAACACTGAAGCTTTCTTT; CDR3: CASLRDRDPNTEAFF
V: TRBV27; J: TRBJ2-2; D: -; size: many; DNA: TGTGCCAGCAGGCGGGGTACCGGGGAGCTGTTTTTT; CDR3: CASRRGTGELFF
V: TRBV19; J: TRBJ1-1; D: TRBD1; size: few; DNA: TGTGCCAGTAGTCCCCGGACAGGGTTCACTGAAGCTTTCTTT; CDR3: CASSPRTGFTEAFF
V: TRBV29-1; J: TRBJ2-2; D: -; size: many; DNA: TGCAGCGTTAATCAGGGGGAGCTGTTTTTT; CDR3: CSVNQGELFF
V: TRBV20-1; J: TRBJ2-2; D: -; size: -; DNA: TGCAGTGCGAGTCCAGGGTTCGCCGGGGAGCTGTTTTTT; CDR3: CSASPGFAGELFF